The 12 T cell receptor beta chains below were found in one sample sequenced in a study of beta chain features in type 1 diabetes. All of the isolated RNA was reverse transcribed, so expressed TCRB transcripts were sequenced. Produced via immunoSEQ multiplex PCR; TCRdb's table is partial and in-frame only. The repertoire holds some 200,000 clones, with approximately 11% as singletons. Sequencing input: central memory CD4+ T cells from blood. The receptors stem from a man aged 18-30 years in good health.

This clone was seen only a few times. The rearrangement uses TRBV7-2 and TRBJ1-1; 8 nucleotides line up with TRBD1. The CDR3 spans 14 residues. Trimming removed 1 base from V and 5 bases from J; junction bases left unmatched: 3. Germline V gene lookup returns CDR1 SGHTA and CDR2 FQGNSA. DNA of the CDR3: TGTGCCAGCAGCTTAGGTGACAGGGGAACTGAAGCTTTCTTT. Translated, it gives CASSLGDRGTEAFF.

V and J are TRBV10-3 and TRBJ2-7; D perhaps matches TRBD2 (6 bases). From germline, CDR1 is ENHRY and CDR2 SYGVKD. Trimming pared 3 bases from V and 5 bases from J, leaving 17 bases between. There are 15 residues in the CDR3. The CDR3 loop is CAISDGWQGGDEQYF. The CDR3 nucleotides are TGTGCCATCAGTGACGGGTGGCAGGGCGGGGACGAGCAGTACTTC.

This clone has a count of ten or more. The chain carries TRBV29-1 and TRBJ1-1; the D is unclear. The V gene's germline CDR1 is SQVTM and CDR2 ANQGSEA. The CDR3 is 12 amino acids. V shed 3 bases and J shed 3 bases, with 8 bases lying between them. This CDR3 reads CSVDQRDTEAFF. The CDR3 nucleotides are TGCAGCGTTGATCAGAGGGACACTGAAGCTTTCTTT.

This clone has at least ten counts. Different DNA sequences within this sample yield the same CDR3. The chain has TRBV7-9 and TRBJ1-1; no definite D call. CDR3 length: 13 amino acids. Trimming left V 4 bases short and J 0 bases short, with 6 bases between. Germline CDR1 SEHNR, CDR2 FQNEAQ (reference sequence). The CDR3 DNA reads TGTGCCAGCAGCTGGATCGTGAACACTGAAGCTTTCTTT. Its translation: CASSWIVNTEAFF.

The chain employs TRBV23-1 and TRBJ2-4; D is tentatively TRBD1 or TRBD2 (7 bases each). TRBV23-1 is an ORF, with its function uncertain. The CDR3 extends over 14 amino acids. The ends were cut back, 4 bases at V and 3 bases at J, with 10 bases in the middle. CDR3 protein: CASSPRGGKNIQYF. In DNA form, the CDR3 reads TGCGCCAGCAGTCCCAGGGGGGGCAAAAACATTCAGTACTTC.

V gene TRBV7-2 combines with J gene TRBJ2-3; D is ambiguous. Germline V lookup: CDR1 SGHTA, CDR2 FQGNSA. CDR3 size: 12 residues. V gave up 4 bases and J gave up 6 bases, with 8 bases separating them. CDR3: CASSYDWDTQYF. CDR3 coding DNA: TGTGCCAGCAGCTATGACTGGGATACGCAGTATTTT.

This clone came up a few times. This rearrangement joins TRBV7-2 to TRBJ2-7, with TRBD1 identical over 8 bases. After removal of 1 base from V and 4 bases from J, the junction contained 6 bases not matched to a gene. Per the germline V gene, CDR1 is SGHTA and CDR2 is FQGNSA. The CDR3 has 15 residues. The CDR3 is CASSLVGQGRYEQYF. The CDR3 nucleotides read TGTGCCAGCAGCTTAGTTGGACAGGGTAGGTACGAGCAGTACTTC.

This clone appeared a few times. The rearrangement links TRBV29-1 to TRBJ1-5, with D perhaps TRBD1 (6 bases). Germline V gene data show CDR1 as SQVTM and CDR2 as ANQGSEA. The CDR3 is 14 amino acids. Trimming removed 4 bases at V and 5 bases at J, with 15 bases between. The CDR3 protein is CSVGSWGLDQPQHF. In DNA, the CDR3 is TGCAGCGTTGGTAGTTGGGGGCTCGATCAGCCCCAGCATTTT.

This clone was counted a few times. This rearrangement joins TRBV7-2 to TRBJ1-5; D call uncertain. V lost 0 bases and J lost 0, with 6 bases in between. Germline lookup yields CDR1 SGHTA and CDR2 FQGNSA. The CDR3 totals 15 residues. In nucleotides, the CDR3 is TGTGCCAGCAGCTTAGCCGGGGATAGCAATCAGCCCCAGCATTTT. Translated: CASSLAGDSNQPQHF.

The chain links TRBV27 to TRBJ2-7, with 9 bases that match TRBD1. Germline V gives CDR1 MNHEY, CDR2 SMNVEV (reference sequence). CDR3 size: 15 residues. V shed 7 bases, J shed 7 bases, and the junction held 14 bases outside the gene matches. CDR3 DNA: TGTGCCAGCACCCTCACGGGACAGGGAAATTTAGAGCAGTACTTC. It yields the protein CASTLTGQGNLEQYF.

This clone turned up a few times. The chain has TRBV28 and TRBJ2-6; 9 bases line up with TRBD2. The germline V gene encodes CDR1 MDHEN and CDR2 SYDVKM. V trimming: 8 bases; J trimming: 0 bases; junction bases outside the gene matches: 11. This CDR3 has 18 amino acids. CDR3 sequence: CASGGAGGPYSGANVLTF. The CDR3 DNA sequence: TGTGCCAGCGGGGGAGCGGGAGGCCCCTACTCTGGGGCCAACGTCCTGACTTTC.

The gene calls are TRBV7-9 and TRBJ2-1; TRBD1 aligns across 9 bases. The CDR3 sequence is 15 residues long. In germline, CDR1 is SEHNR, CDR2 FQNEAQ (reference sequence). Trimming removed 2 bases from V and 6 bases from J; junction bases left unmatched: 5. The CDR3 sequence: CASSLRTGEANEQFF. CDR3 DNA sequence: TGTGCCAGCAGCTTAAGGACAGGGGAGGCCAATGAGCAGTTCTTC.